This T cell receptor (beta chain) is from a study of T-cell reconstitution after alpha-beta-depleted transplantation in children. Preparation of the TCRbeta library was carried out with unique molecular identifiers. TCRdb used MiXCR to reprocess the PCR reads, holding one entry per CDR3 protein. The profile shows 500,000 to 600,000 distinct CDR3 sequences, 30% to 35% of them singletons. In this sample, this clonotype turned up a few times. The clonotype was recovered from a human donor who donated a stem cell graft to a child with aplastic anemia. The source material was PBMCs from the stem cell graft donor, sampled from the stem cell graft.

The CDR3 spells CSVEDVAGKLTGELFF. CDR3 nucleotides: TGCAGCGTTGAAGATGTGGCGGGGAAACTCACCGGGGAGCTGTTTTTT. This chain connects TRBV29-1 to TRBJ2-2; D is possibly TRBD2 (6 bases). The V end lost 0 bases, the J end lost 4 bases, and 15 bases lay between the germline ends. This CDR3 has 16 amino acids. Germline V CDR1 and CDR2: SQVTM, ANQGSEA.